This T cell receptor (beta chain) was obtained from a study of cytomegalovirus exposure and HLA in healthy donors. From the roughly 110-subject validation cohort, which was separate from the roughly 690-subject first cohort, the donors were drawn. CDR3 length: 15 amino acids. From germline, CDR1 is MGHRA and CDR2 YSYEKL. The V end was cut by 3 bases, the J end by 7 bases, with 15 bases between. This clone was seen just once. Generated by immunoSEQ multiplex PCR, the TCRdb table keeps only in-frame clones and is missing some. Of 85,000 to 95,000 clones detected, 96% appear once; the ten largest clones hold 0.6% to 0.95%.

The receptor was derived from a young man in good health and CMV-seronegative. J is TRBJ1-4 and V is TRBV4-1; D remains unclear. The sample taken for sequencing was PBMCs. The CDR3 reads CASSQILLELEKLFF. CDR3 nucleotides: TGCGCCAGCAGCCAGATTTTGTTGGAGCTTGAAAAACTGTTTTTT.